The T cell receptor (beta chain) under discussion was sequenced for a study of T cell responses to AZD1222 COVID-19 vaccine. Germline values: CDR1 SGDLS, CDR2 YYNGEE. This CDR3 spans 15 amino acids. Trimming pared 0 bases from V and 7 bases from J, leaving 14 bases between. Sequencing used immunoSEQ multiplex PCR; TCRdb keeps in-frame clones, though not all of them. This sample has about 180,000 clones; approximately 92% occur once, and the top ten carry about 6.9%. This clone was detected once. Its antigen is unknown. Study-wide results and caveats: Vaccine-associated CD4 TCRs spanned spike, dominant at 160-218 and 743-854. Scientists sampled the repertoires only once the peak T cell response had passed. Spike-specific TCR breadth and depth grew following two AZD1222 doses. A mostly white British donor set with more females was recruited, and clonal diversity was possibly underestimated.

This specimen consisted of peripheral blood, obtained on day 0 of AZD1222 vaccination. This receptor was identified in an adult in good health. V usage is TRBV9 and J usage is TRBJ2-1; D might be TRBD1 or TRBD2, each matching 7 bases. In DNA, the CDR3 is TGTGCCAGCAGCGTAGACCCCAGGGGGGGGAATGAGCAGTTCTTC. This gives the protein CASSVDPRGGNEQFF.